This T cell receptor (beta chain) was recovered during a study of blood T cell repertoires in COVID-19. Study at large: Both acute and convalescent COVID-19 samples were obtained from the United States, Italy and Spain.

Sequenced by immunoSEQ multiplex PCR; TCRdb stores in-frame clones only, minus some. The profile shows roughly 400,000 clones, around 89% of them singletons. Participant ages covered roughly 18 to 89 years across some 25 US areas. In assigning cohorts, the study relied on participant-reported clinical history. Trimming at V came to 4 bases and at J to 5 bases, leaving 5 bases not matched to a gene. CDR3 length: 14 residues. Germline V CDR1 and CDR2: SNHLY, FYNNEI. The chain is built from TRBV2 and TRBJ2-3, with 8 bases that match TRBD1. This sequence was found in a man aged 25 to 40 who had recovered from COVID-19. The sequenced material came from PBMCs or T cells enriched from blood (not recorded which). The CDR3 nucleotides are TGTGCCAGCAGTGGAGGCAGGGGGCAAGATACGCAGTATTTT. Translated, it gives CASSGGRGQDTQYF.